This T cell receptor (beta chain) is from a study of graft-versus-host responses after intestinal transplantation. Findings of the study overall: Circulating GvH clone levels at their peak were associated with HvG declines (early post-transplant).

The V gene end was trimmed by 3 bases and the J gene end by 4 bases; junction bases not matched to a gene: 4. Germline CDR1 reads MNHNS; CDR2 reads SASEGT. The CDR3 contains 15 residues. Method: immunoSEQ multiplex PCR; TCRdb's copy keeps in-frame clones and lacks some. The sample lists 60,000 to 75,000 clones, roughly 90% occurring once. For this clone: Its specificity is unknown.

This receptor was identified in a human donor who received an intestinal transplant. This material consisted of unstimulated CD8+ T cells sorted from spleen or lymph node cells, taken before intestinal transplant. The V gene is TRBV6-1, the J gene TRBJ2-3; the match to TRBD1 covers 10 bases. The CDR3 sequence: CASSETGTGADTQYF. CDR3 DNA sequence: TGTGCCAGCAGTGAGACCGGGACAGGGGCAGATACGCAGTATTTT.